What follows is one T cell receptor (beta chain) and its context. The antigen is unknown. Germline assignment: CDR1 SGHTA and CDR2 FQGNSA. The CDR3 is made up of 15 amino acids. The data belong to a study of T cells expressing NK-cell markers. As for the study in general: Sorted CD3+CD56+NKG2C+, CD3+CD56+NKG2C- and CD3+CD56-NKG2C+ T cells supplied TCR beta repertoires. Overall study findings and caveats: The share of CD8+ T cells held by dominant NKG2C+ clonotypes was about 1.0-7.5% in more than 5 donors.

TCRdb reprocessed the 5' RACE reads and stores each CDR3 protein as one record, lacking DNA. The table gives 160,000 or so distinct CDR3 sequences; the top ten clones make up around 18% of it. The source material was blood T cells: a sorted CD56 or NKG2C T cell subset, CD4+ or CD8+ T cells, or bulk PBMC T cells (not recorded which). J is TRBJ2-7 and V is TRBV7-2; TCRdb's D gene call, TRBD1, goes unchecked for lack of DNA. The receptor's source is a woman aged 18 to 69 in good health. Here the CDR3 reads CASSPGRTYTYEQYF.